What follows are 15 T cell receptor beta chains derived from one specimen sequenced in a study of T-cell reconstitution after alpha-beta-depleted transplantation in children. Preparation of the TCRbeta library used unique molecular identifiers. TCRdb analysed the PCR reads with MiXCR anew, one entry per CDR3 protein. This sample has 450,000 to 600,000 distinct CDR3 sequences, with around 18% found just once. Sequenced material: PBMCs from the stem cell graft donor, taken from the stem cell graft. These receptors all come from a human donor who donated a stem cell graft to a child with acute lymphoblastic leukemia.

This chain links TRBV5-1 with TRBJ2-5, with TRBD2 matching over 7 bases. The V and J ends lost 0 bases and 4 bases, in that order; junction bases with no gene match: 9. The CDR3 runs to 16 residues. In germline, CDR1 is SGHRS, CDR2 YFSETQ. The CDR3 DNA reads TGCGCCAGCAGCTTGGTGGTAGCGGGTCTGGGAGAGACCCAGTACTTC. Protein product: CASSLVVAGLGETQYF.

This clonotype appeared many times. The chain uses TRBV18 and TRBJ2-3; 10 bases are a match to TRBD2. This CDR3 has 15 amino acids. Losses at the gene ends were 0 bases for V and 10 bases for J; bases not matched to a gene: 7. The germline V gene encodes CDR1 KGHSH and CDR2 LQKENI. Here the CDR3 DNA reads TGTGCCAGCTCACCACCGTCTAGCGGGAGCGTTGCGCAGTATTTT. It codes for CASSPPSSGSVAQYF.

Points on this clonotype: A junction end diverges from the germline sequence, so it may reflect a read error. The rearrangement joins TRBV5-1 to TRBJ2-7, with unresolved D. The CDR3 spans 11 residues. The V gene's germline CDR1 is SGHRS and CDR2 YFSETQ. The CDR3 sequence: CASSDPYEHYF. CDR3 sequence (DNA): TGCGCCAGCAGCGACCCCTACGAGCATTACTTC.

The table lists this clonotype with a count of one. J is TRBJ2-3 and V is TRBV11-1; no firm D call. V dropped 0 bases and J dropped 0 bases, with 7 bases sitting between them. Germline V gene data show CDR1 as SGHAT and CDR2 as FQDESV (reference sequence). The CDR3 consists of 15 residues. CDR3 sequence reads: CASSLASRSTDTQYF. The CDR3 nucleotides are TGTGCCAGCAGCTTAGCGTCTAGAAGCACAGATACGCAGTATTTT.

This clonotype has a count of ten or more. The rearrangement uses TRBV4-1 and TRBJ2-7; 7 bases match TRBD2. Germline-derived CDR1 and CDR2 are MGHRA and YSYEKL. With V trimmed by 2 bases and J by 3 bases, 7 bases remained unmatched. This CDR3 has 15 residues. The CDR3: CASSQTGTTLYEQYF. CDR3 nucleotides: TGCGCCAGCAGCCAAACCGGGACTACGCTCTACGAGCAGTACTTC.

There are a few counts of this clonotype. V and J are TRBV7-9 and TRBJ2-3, with TRBD1 matching over 10 bases. Germline CDR1 SEHNR, CDR2 FQNEAQ (reference sequence). The CDR3 loop spans 15 amino acids. J gave up 0 bases and V 6 bases, and 3 bases lay outside the gene matches. The CDR3 is CASRPGQGSTDTQYF. The CDR3 DNA is TGTGCCAGCAGGCCGGGACAGGGGAGCACAGATACGCAGTATTTT.

The chain is built from TRBV5-1 and TRBJ1-1; D possibly corresponds to TRBD1 (6 bases). Germline V gives CDR1 SGHRS, CDR2 YFSETQ. This CDR3 spans 14 amino acids. Trimming removed 2 bases at V and 5 bases at J, with 13 bases between. The chain's CDR3 is CASSFGGTGTEAFF. CDR3 sequence (DNA): TGCGCCAGCAGCTTCGGGGGCACGGGGACTGAAGCTTTCTTT.

This clonotype was counted between two and nine times. This chain links TRBV5-1 with TRBJ2-2; possibly TRBD1 or TRBD2 for D (5 bases each). The CDR3 loop spans 16 amino acids. Deletions cut 0 bases from V and 5 bases from J, with 14 bases between. Germline V lookup: CDR1 SGHRS, CDR2 YFSETQ. The CDR3 loop is CASSLEGRGFTGELFF. The DNA for the CDR3 is TGCGCCAGCAGCTTGGAGGGACGGGGATTTACCGGGGAGCTGTTTTTT.

In regard to this clonotype: At one end, the junction sequence differs from germline, possibly due to a read error. The chain employs TRBV5-1 and TRBJ2-1, with D perhaps matching TRBD2 (6 bases). There are 13 residues in the CDR3. Looked up from germline, CDR1 is SGHRS and CDR2 is YFSETQ. CDR3 coding DNA: TGCGCCAGCAGCTTGTCGGGCGGGGATAATCGCCTCTTC. Encoded protein: CASSLSGGDNRLF.

This clonotype has a handful of counts. The genes are TRBV28 and TRBJ1-2; no clear D gene. Looked up from germline, CDR1 is MDHEN and CDR2 is SYDVKM. V was cut by 6 bases and J by 2 bases, with 10 bases left in between. CDR3 length: 13 amino acids. The CDR3 DNA follows: TGTGCCAGCAGCTCTGGACGGAACTATGGCTACACCTTC. Its protein is CASSSGRNYGYTF.

The chain is built from TRBV12-3 or TRBV12-4 and TRBJ2-7; 10 bases match TRBD1. The CDR3 totals 15 residues. The V gene end was trimmed by 6 bases and the J gene end by 1 base; junction bases not matched to a gene: 6. The CDR3, as DNA: TGTGCCAGCAGCCCCTTGGGACAGGGGTCCTACGAGCAGTACTTC. Its protein is CASSPLGQGSYEQYF.

This chain joins TRBV27 and TRBJ1-5; the D gene is possibly TRBD1 (6 bases). Trimming took 6 bases from V and 3 from J, leaving 15 bases between them. This CDR3 is 15 amino acids long. CDR1 and CDR2 (germline): MNHEY, SMNVEV (reference sequence). CDR3 residues: CASSRVGQFNQPQHF. CDR3 bases: TGTGCCAGCAGCCGGGTAGGACAGTTCAATCAGCCCCAGCATTTT.

This clonotype has only a few counts. At one boundary the junction diverges from the germline segment, which might be a read error. The rearrangement uses TRBV5-1 and TRBJ2-7; possibly TRBD2 for D (7 bases). Per the germline V gene, CDR1 is SGHRS and CDR2 is YFSETQ. The length of the CDR3 is 14 residues. CDR3 nucleotides: TGCGCCAGCAGCTGGGGGGGCCTCGGACTAAACCCTCGCTTC. Translated, it gives CASSWGGLGLNPRF.

The chain couples TRBV5-6 to TRBJ2-3; TRBD1 matches at 7 bases. Germline CDR1 and CDR2: SGHDT and YYEEEE. J lost 2 bases, V lost 7 bases, and 13 bases had no gene match. This CDR3 is built from 16 residues. CDR3 bases: TGTGCCAGCGGCCTCGGACAGGCTTGGGACACAGATACGCAGTATTTT. This gives the protein CASGLGQAWDTDTQYF. The variable domain in full, completed from reference TRBV5-6 and TRBJ2-3, reads DAGVTQSPTHLIKTRGQQVTLRCSPKSGHDTVSWYQQALGQGPQFIFQYYEEEERQRGNFPDRFSGHQFPNYSSELNVNALLLGDSALYLCASGLGQAWDTDTQYFGPGTRLTVL.

This clonotype has more than one count but fewer than ten. The V and J genes are TRBV10-3 and TRBJ2-1, with TRBD2 as a possible D gene (5 bases). Germline loops: CDR1 ENHRY, CDR2 SYGVKD. V lost 10 bases and J lost 12, with 22 bases in between. CDR3 length: 13 amino acids. As DNA, the CDR3 is TGTGCCACCGTGTTGCGCGTGACTGAGGGGCAGTTCTTC. Amino acids: CATVLRVTEGQFF.